Listed below are T cell receptor beta chains from one sample, sequenced in a study of T cell responses to AZD1222 COVID-19 vaccine. TCRdb keeps only in-frame clones here, not all; method: immunoSEQ multiplex PCR. The sample contains 130,000 or so clones, about 90% of which appear only once. Sequencing used peripheral blood, obtained on day 0 of AZD1222 vaccination. Receptor source: an adult in good health. The conserved cysteine and the conserved F or W are not part of the CDR3 here. A row's size may be missing; if present it is once, few, many or a size class.

v_gene,abundance,CDR3aa
TRBV5-8,NA,ASSLPTIYNEQF
TRBV7-9,NA,ASSFEGEYIQY
TRBV9,NA,ASSVEGSGNTIY
TRBV2,NA,ATPLAPGAETQY
TRBV7-8,NA,ASSLARGWNSPLH
TRBV29-1,NA,SVRQAANEKLF
TRBV18,NA,ASSRDSGSGANVLT
TRBV5-5,NA,ASSLAIADSGNGELF
TRBV11-2,few,ASSSLWRGQYGYT
TRBV4-3,NA,ASSQDSPGQRNYGYT
TRBV7-2,NA,ASSRTRGGDTEAF
TRBV11-1,NA,ASSLGRRQKTQY
TRBV4-1,NA,ASSQDGPVMNTEAF
TRBV30,once,AGNRDEAF
TRBV4-3,NA,ASSQDEGTNEKLF
TRBV7-8,NA,ASSLQRTSLHQYYGYT
TRBV29-1,NA,SVGTGASTDTQY
TRBV5-8,NA,ASSHYPVGRGGNQPQH
TRBV10-3,NA,AISELGQGNTEAF
TRBV9,NA,ASSRGQGGEKLF
TRBV6-6,NA,ASSKGQGEQY
TRBV19,NA,ASSRAKSRYGYT
TRBV19,once,ASRRDSIEKLF
TRBV21-1,NA,ATKGMNTEAF
TRBV30,NA,ACQQGRGGYT
TRBV6-1,NA,ASSDDRDFGYT
TRBV9,once,ASSPRGRGEQY
TRBV19,few,ASTPSGRAEDTQY
TRBV29-1,NA,SVDGETGIHTEAF
TRBV11-3,NA,ASSLDPVGYT
TRBV11-3,NA,ASSLGHGAGANVLT
TRBV21-1,NA,ASTQGQGATEAF
TRBV5-1,NA,ASSLGPGGDSPLH
TRBV6-5,NA,ASSLRQYNEQF
TRBV25-1,NA,ASSAPRGEGYT
TRBV18,NA,ASSGGPGSHEGNQPQH
TRBV6-5,NA,ASSGGWGNQPQH
TRBV30,NA,AWSDRGDTEAF
TRBV5-4,NA,ASSVPGEGNTEAF